At least ten counts were recorded for the clone carrying this T cell receptor beta chain. What it binds is not known. These data come from a study of T cells after yellow fever vaccination. Notes on the study in general: The appearance of a small share of clonotypes in both CD4 and CD8 compartments was observed. Highly abundant clonotypes carried over from the bulk population could end up in FACS-sorted repertoires as contaminants. Primary-vaccination clones mostly resurfaced post-booster (under 98% CD4, 75% to 90% CD8).

The CDR3 consists of 13 residues. The ends were cut back, 7 bases at V and 5 bases at J, with 14 bases in the middle. Germline V gene sequence: CDR1 SQVTM, CDR2 ANQGSEA. A process of 5'RACE template switching, which added a universal primer site and UMIs, was used to make TCR cDNA. Using its own MiXCR run on the 5' RACE reads, TCRdb lists one record per CDR3 protein. The sample holds more than 65,000 distinct CDR3 sequences, around 7% seen once. The source is a man aged 18 to 35 who received the YFV17D yellow fever vaccine. The chain carries TRBV29-1 and TRBJ2-2; D possibly corresponds to TRBD2 (5 bases). The material sequenced was CD8+ T cells sorted from PBMCs, taken 10 to 11 days after the first yellow fever vaccination. Here the CDR3 reads CSAEGALTGELFF. CDR3 bases: TGCAGCGCCGAGGGAGCGCTTACCGGGGAGCTGTTTTTT.